These T cell receptor beta chains were read from a single sample in a study. MiXCR, run by TCRdb on the 5' RACE reads, gives a single entry per CDR3 protein. The data contain around 52,000 distinct CDR3 sequences, 28% of them singletons. Sequenced sample: tumor-infiltrating memory CD4+ T cells sorted from the breast tumor. Source of these receptors: a female donor with breast cancer. The CDR3 runs from the conserved cysteine through the conserved F or W. Fields, in order: V gene, D gene, J gene, clone size, CDR3 DNA, CDR3 protein. The D gene is left open where the match is weak. Not all rows give a size; the values are once, few, many and, for expanded clones, a class.

TRBV20-1	.	TRBJ1-5	few	TGCAGTGCTAGAGAGCGGGGTGATCAGCCCCAGCATTTT	CSARERGDQPQHF
TRBV28	.	TRBJ1-6	.	TGTGCCAGCAGGGATTCGCAGGATTCACCCCACCACTTT	CASRDSQDSPHHF
TRBV7-2	.	TRBJ2-1	many	TGTGCCAGCAGCTTAGCAGGGGTCTCCTACAATGAGCAGTTCTTC	CASSLAGVSYNEQFF
TRBV5-4	.	TRBJ2-5	.	TGTGCCAGCAGCTTTTTTGACCCGCAGGAAGAGACCCAGTACTTC	CASSFFDPQEETQYF
TRBV7-3	TRBD2	TRBJ2-1	.	TGTGCCAGCAGCTCGGGGGGAAGAGCGGGAGTCAATGAGCAGTTCTTC	CASSSGGRAGVNEQFF
TRBV5-1	.	TRBJ2-7	.	TGCGCCAGCAGCCCTTCCCTCGGGGAGCAGTACTTC	CASSPSLGEQYF
TRBV5-1	TRBD1	TRBJ1-4	few	TGCGCCAGCAGAGGGACAGGGCTAACTAATGAAAAACTGTTTTTT	CASRGTGLTNEKLFF
TRBV19	.	TRBJ1-1	.	TGTGCCAGTAGTATAGATCAGGCGAGGGGGACTGAAGCTTTCTTT	CASSIDQARGTEAFF
TRBV7-2	TRBD1	TRBJ2-1	.	TGTGCCAGCAGCACCAATCCCGGGACAGTTTACAATGAGCAGTTCTTC	CASSTNPGTVYNEQFF
TRBV5-1	.	TRBJ1-4	.	TGCGCCAGCAGCTTGGGGACCTCAAATGAAAAACTGTTTTTT	CASSLGTSNEKLFF
TRBV28	TRBD2	TRBJ2-7	few	TGTGCCAGCAGTTTACCGGGGAGGGCTGCCGACGAGCAGTACTTC	CASSLPGRAADEQYF
TRBV4-3	.	TRBJ2-5	.	TGCGCCAGCAGCCAAGTTAGTACTGGTCCTCAAGAGACCCAGTACTTC	CASSQVSTGPQETQYF
TRBV28	.	TRBJ2-7	few	TGTGCCAGCAGCTATTTGGCATCCCGAGGAGGGGCGAGAGGCTACGAGCAGTACTTC	CASSYLASRGGARGYEQYF
TRBV29-1	.	TRBJ2-7	.	TGCAGCGTTGGTTCCTACGAGCAGTACTTC	CSVGSYEQYF
TRBV7-6	TRBD2	TRBJ2-3	.	TGTGCCAGCAGCCCCGCAGCGGGGGCCAGAGATACGCAGTATTTT	CASSPAAGARDTQYF
TRBV6-2/TRBV6-3	.	TRBJ1-5	.	TGTGCCAGCACCGTAGCCCGCAGAATCAGCAATCAGCCCCAGCATTTT	CASTVARRISNQPQHF
TRBV6-4	.	TRBJ1-2	few	TGTGCCAGCAGTCCAAACGTCTTGGGTCCGGGGGCTAACTATGGCTACACCTTC	CASSPNVLGPGANYGYTF
TRBV20-1	TRBD2	TRBJ2-5	few	TGCAGTGCCGGGACTAGCGGGTCCCAAGAGACCCAGTACTTC	CSAGTSGSQETQYF
TRBV6-5	TRBD1	TRBJ1-2	.	TGTGCCAGCAGTTATTCCGGACAGGCCCCAACCTATGGCTACACCTTC	CASSYSGQAPTYGYTF
TRBV29-1	TRBD1	TRBJ2-7	few	TGCAGCGCCCTGGGGACAGGAGCCGAGCAGTACTTC	CSALGTGAEQYF
TRBV6-2/TRBV6-3	.	TRBJ2-1	.	TGTGCCAGCAGCCTAAAAAATCGAGAATACTTATACAATGAGCAGTTCTTC	CASSLKNREYLYNEQFF
TRBV28	.	TRBJ1-1	.	TGTGCCAGCAGTTTCATTCGGGGAACTGAAGCTTTCTTT	CASSFIRGTEAFF
TRBV7-2	.	TRBJ2-6	few	TGTGCCAGCAGCTCTGGACAGCTCGCTGGGGCCAACGTCCTGACTTTC	CASSSGQLAGANVLTF
TRBV5-1	.	TRBJ1-1	.	TGCGCCAGCAGCGTCACCAGGGGAAGTCCTGAAGCTTTCTTT	CASSVTRGSPEAFF
TRBV6-2/TRBV6-3	.	TRBJ1-1	.	TGTGCCAGCAGTTACGGGGACACTGAAGCTTTCTTT	CASSYGDTEAFF
TRBV7-9	.	TRBJ2-1	once	TGTGCCAGCAACTTAGCGCTGTCGGGTGAGCAGTTCTTC	CASNLALSGEQFF
TRBV11-2	.	TRBJ1-6	few	TGTGCCAGCAGCCCCGTGGGAGATTCACCCCTCCACTTT	CASSPVGDSPLHF
TRBV6-1	.	TRBJ2-7	.	TGTGCCAGCAGTTACCTCCGGGACAAGGGATACGAGCAGTACTTC	CASSYLRDKGYEQYF